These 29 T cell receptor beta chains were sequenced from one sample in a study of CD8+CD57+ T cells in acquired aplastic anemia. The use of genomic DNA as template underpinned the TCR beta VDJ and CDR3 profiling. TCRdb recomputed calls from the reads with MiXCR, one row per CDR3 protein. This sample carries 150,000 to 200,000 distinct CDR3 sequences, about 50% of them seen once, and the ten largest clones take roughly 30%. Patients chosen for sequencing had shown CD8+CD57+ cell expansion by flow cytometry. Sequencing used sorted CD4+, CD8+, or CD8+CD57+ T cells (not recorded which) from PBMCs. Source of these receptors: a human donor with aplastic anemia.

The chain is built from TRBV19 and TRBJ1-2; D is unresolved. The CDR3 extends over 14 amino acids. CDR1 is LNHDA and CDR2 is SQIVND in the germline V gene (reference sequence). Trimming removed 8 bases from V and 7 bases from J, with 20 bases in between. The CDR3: CASCSRVSALGYTF. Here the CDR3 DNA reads TGTGCCAGTTGTAGTCGGGTATCAGCCCTTGGCTACACCTTC.

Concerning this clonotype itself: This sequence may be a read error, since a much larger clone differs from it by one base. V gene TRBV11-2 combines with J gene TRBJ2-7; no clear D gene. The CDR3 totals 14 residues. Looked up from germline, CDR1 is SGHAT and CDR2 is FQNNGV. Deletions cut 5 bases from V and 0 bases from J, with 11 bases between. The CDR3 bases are TGTGCCAGCAGCCTGGGCGGTTTCTCCTACGAGCAGTACTTC. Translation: CASSLGGFSYEQYF.

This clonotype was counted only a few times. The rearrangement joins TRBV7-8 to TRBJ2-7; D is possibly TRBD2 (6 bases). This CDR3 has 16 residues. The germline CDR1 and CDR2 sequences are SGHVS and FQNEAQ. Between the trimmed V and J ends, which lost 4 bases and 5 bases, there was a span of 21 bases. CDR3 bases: TGTGCCAGCAGCTCAATAACTAGGGAGGCTGGTAACGAGCAGTACTTC. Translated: CASSSITREAGNEQYF. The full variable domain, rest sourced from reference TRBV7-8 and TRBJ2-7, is GAGVSQSPRYKVAKRGQDVALRCDPISGHVSLFWYQQALGQGPEFLTYFQNEAQLDKSGLPSDRFFAERPEGSVSTLKIQRTQQEDSAVYLCASSSITREAGNEQYFGPGTRLTVT.

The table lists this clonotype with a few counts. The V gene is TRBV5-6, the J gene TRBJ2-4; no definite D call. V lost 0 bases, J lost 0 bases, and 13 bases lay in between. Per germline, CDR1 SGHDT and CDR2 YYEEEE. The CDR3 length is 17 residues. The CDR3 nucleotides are TGTGCCAGCAGCTTGGCCTTTGGCAGCCTAGCCAAAAACATTCAGTACTTC. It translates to CASSLAFGSLAKNIQYF.

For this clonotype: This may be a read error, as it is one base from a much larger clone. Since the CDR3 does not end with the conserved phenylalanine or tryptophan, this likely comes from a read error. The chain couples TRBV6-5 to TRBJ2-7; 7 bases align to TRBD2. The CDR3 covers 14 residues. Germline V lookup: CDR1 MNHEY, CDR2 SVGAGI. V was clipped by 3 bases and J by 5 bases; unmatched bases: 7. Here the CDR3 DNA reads TGTGCCAGCAGTTATCGTGGGGGAGGGGACGAGCAGTACTCC. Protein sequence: CASSYRGGGDEQYS.

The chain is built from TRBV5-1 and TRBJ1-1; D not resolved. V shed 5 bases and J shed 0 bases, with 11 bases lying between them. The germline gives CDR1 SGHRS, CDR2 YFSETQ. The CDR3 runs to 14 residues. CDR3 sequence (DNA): TGCGCCAGCAGGTCGGAGACTTTGAACACTGAAGCTTTCTTT. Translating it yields CASRSETLNTEAFF. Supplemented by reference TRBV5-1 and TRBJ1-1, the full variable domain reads KAGVTQTPRYLIKTRGQQVTLSCSPISGHRSVSWYQQTPGQGLQFLFEYFSETQRNKGNFPGRFSGRQFSNSRSEMNVSTLELGDSALYLCASRSETLNTEAFFGQGTRLTVV.

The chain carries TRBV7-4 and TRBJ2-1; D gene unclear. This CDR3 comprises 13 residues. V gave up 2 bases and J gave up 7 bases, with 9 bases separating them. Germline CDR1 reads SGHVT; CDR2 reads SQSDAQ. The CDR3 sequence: CASSLPARNEQFF. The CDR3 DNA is TGTGCCAGCAGCTTACCAGCCAGAAATGAGCAGTTCTTC.

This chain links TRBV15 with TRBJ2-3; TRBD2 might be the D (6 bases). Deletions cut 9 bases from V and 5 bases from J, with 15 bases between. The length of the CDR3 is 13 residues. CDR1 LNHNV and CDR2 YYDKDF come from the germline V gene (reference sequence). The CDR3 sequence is CATVSGLKDTQYF. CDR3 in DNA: TGTGCCACGGTATCGGGACTCAAAGATACGCAGTATTTT.

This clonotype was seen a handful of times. The CDR3 loop reads CASSFPSRNEQYF. The CDR3 DNA reads as TGTGCCAGCAGCTTCCCAAGTCGTAACGAGCAGTACTTC. This sequence joins TRBV2 and TRBJ2-7; no firm D call. Germline V lookup: CDR1 SNHLY, CDR2 FYNNEI. The CDR3 is 13 residues long. Trimming pared 6 bases from V and 5 bases from J, leaving 14 bases between.

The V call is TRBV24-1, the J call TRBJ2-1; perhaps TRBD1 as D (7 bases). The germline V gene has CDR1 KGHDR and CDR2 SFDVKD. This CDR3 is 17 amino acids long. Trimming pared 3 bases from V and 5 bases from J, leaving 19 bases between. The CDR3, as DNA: TGTGCCACCAGTGATCCCCTGGAGGGGGCGAAAAACAATGAGCAGTTCTTC. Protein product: CATSDPLEGAKNNEQFF.

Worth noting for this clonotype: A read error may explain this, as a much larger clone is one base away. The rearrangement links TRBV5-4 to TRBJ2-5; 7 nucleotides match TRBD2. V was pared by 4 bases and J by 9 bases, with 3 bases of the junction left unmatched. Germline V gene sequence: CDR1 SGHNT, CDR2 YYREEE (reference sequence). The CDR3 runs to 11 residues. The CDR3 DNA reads TGTGCCAGCAGCCTCCGGGAGGCCCAGTACTTC. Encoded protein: CASSLREAQYF.

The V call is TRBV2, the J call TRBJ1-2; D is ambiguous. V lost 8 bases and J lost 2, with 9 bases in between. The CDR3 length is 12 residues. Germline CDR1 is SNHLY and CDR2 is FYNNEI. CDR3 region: CASRGGNYGYTF. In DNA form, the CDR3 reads TGTGCCAGCCGAGGAGGGAACTATGGCTACACCTTC.

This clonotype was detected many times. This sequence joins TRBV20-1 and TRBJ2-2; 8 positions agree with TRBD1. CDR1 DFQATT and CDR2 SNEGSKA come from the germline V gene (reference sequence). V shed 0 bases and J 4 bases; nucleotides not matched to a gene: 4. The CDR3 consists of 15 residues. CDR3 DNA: TGCAGTGCTAGAGATCATACAGGGGGCACCGGGGAGCTGTTTTTT. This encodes CSARDHTGGTGELFF.

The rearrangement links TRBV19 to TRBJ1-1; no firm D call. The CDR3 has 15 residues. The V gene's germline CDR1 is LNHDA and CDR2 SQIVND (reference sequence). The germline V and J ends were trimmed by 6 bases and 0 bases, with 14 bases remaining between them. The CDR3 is CASSTGPTLNTEAFF. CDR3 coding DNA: TGTGCCAGTAGCACCGGACCTACTTTGAACACTGAAGCTTTCTTT.

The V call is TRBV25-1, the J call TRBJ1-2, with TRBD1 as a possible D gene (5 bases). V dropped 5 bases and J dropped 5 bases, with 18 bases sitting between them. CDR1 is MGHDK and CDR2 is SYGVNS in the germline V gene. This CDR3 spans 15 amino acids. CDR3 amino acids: CASSPLGGSQYGYTF. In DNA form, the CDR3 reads TGTGCCAGCAGTCCTCTGGGGGGGAGTCAATATGGCTACACCTTC.

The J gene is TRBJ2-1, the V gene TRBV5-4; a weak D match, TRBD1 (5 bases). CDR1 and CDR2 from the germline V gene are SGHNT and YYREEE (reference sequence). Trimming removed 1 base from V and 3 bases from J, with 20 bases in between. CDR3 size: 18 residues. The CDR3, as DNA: TGTGCCAGCAGCTTGAGGACAATCAGAGTCGGATTCTACAATGAGCAGTTCTTC. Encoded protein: CASSLRTIRVGFYNEQFF.

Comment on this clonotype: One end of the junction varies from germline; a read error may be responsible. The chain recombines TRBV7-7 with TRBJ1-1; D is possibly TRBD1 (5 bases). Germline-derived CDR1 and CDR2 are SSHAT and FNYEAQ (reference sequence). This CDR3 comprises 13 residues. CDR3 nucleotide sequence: TGTGCTAGCAGTCAACAGGTGAACACTGAAGCTTTCTTT. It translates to CASSQQVNTEAFF.

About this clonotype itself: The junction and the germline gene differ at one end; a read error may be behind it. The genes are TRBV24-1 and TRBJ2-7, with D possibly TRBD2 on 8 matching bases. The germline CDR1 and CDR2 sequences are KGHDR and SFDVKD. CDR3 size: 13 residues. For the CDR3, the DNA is TGTGCCTCCAGCGGGGGACAGACCTACGAGCAGTACTTC. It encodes CASSGGQTYEQYF.

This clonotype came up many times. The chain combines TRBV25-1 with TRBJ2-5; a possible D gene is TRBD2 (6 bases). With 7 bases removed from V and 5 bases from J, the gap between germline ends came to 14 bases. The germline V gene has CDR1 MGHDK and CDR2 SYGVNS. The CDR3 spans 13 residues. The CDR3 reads CASNDGRGETQYF. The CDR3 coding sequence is TGTGCCAGCAACGACGGGAGAGGGGAGACCCAGTACTTC.

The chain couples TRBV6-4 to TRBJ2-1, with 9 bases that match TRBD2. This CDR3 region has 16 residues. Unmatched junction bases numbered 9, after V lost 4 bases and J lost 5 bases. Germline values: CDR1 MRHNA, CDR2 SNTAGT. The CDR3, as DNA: TGTGCCAGCAGTGCCTATAGACTAGCGGATCACAATGAGCAGTTCTTC. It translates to CASSAYRLADHNEQFF.

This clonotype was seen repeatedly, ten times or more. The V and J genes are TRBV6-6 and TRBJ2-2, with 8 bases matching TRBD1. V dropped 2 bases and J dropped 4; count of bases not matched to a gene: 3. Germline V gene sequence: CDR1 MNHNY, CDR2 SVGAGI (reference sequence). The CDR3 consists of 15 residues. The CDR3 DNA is TGTGCCAGCAGTTACGGACAGGGAGTCACCGGGGAGCTGTTTTTT. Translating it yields CASSYGQGVTGELFF.

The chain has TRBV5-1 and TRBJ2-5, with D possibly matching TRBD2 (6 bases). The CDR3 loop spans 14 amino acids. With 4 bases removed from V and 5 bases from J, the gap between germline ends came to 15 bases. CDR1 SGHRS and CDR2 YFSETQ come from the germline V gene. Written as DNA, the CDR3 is TGCGCCAGCAGCCAACGGGACTCCGGGGAGACCCAGTACTTC. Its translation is CASSQRDSGETQYF.

CDR3 sequence (DNA): TGTGCGGCCGGGGGCAATCAGCCCCAGCATTTT. Protein sequence: CAAGGNQPQHF. The V call is TRBV7-9, the J call TRBJ1-5; D is ambiguous. This CDR3 spans 11 amino acids. Per germline, CDR1 SEHNR and CDR2 FQNEAQ (reference sequence).

The DNA of the CDR3 is TGTGCCAGCATGGACTTCAGCTCCTACGAGCAGTACTTC. Residues: CASMDFSSYEQYF. This chain connects TRBV2 to TRBJ2-7, with D maybe TRBD2 (5 bases). This CDR3 is built from 13 residues. V lost 7 bases, J lost 0 bases, and 10 bases lay in between. Germline V gene lookup returns CDR1 SNHLY and CDR2 FYNNEI.

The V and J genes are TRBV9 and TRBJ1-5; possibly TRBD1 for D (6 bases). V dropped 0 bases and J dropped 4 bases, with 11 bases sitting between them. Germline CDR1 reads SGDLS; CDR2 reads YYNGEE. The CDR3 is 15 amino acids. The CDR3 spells CASSVGGAGNQPQHF. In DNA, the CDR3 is TGTGCCAGCAGCGTAGGGGGGGCCGGGAATCAGCCCCAGCATTTT.

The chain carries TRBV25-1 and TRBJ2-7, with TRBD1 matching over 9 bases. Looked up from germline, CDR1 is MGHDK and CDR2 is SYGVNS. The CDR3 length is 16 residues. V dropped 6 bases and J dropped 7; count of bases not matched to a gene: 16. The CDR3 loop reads CASRGGRDRETVEQYF. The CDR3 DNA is TGTGCCAGCAGGGGAGGCCGGGACAGGGAGACGGTGGAGCAGTACTTC.

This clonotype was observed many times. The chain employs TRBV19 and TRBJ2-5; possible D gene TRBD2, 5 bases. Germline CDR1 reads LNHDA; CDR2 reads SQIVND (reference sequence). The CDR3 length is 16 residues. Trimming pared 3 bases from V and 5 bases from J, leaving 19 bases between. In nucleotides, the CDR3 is TGTGCCAGTAGTATGTGGCGGTCGGGAACTGGGGAGACCCAGTACTTC. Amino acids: CASSMWRSGTGETQYF. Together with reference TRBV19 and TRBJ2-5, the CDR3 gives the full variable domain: DGGITQSPKYLFRKEGQNVTLSCEQNLNHDAMYWYRQDPGQGLRLIYYSQIVNDFQKGDIAEGYSVSREKKESFPLTVTSAQKNPTAFYLCASSMWRSGTGETQYFGPGTRLLVL.

CDR3 protein: CASSLIGYYEQYF. The CDR3, as DNA: TGTGCCAGCAGCTTAATAGGATACTACGAGCAGTACTTC. The chain links TRBV7-9 to TRBJ2-7; D is unresolved. This CDR3 region has 13 residues. V lost 2 bases and J 3 bases, leaving 8 bases between the germline ends. Germline V gives CDR1 SEHNR, CDR2 FQNEAQ (reference sequence).

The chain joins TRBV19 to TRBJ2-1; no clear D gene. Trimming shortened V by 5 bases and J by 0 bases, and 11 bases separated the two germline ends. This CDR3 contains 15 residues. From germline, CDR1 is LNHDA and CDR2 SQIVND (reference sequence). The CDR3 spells CASSVGGVSYNEQFF. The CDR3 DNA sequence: TGTGCCAGTAGTGTTGGTGGGGTCTCCTACAATGAGCAGTTCTTC.